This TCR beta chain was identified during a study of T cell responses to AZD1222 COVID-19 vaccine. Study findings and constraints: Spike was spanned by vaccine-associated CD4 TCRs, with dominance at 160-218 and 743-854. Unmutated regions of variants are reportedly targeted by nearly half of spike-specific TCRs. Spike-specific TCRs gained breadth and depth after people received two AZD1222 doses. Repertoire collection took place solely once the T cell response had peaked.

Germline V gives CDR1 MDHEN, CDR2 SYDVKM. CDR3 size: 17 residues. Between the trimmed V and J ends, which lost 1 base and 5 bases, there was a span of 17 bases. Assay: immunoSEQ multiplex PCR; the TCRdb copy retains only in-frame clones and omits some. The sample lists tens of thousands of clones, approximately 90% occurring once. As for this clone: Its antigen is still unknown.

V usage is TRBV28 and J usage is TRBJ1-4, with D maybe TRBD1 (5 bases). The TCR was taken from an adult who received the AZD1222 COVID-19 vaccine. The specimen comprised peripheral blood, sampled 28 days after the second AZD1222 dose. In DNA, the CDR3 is TGTGCCAGCAGTTTATTAGGTTACGGGGGTTCCAATGAAAAACTGTTTTTT. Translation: CASSLLGYGGSNEKLFF.